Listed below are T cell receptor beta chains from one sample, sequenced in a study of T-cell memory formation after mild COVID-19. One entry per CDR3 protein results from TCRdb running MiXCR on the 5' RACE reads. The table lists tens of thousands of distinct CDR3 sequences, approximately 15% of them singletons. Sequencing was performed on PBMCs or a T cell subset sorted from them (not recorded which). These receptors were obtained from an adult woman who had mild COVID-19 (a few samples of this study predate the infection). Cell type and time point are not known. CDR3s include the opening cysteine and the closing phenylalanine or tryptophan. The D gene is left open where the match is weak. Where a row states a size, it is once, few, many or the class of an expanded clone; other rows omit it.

CDR3 protein: CASSPRDRDYEQYF
CDR3 DNA: TGTGCCAGCAGCCCCCGGGACAGGGATTACGAGCAGTACTTC
clone size: few
J gene: TRBJ2-7
D gene: TRBD1
V gene: TRBV7-9

CDR3 protein: CASSTGVGWDEQFF
CDR3 DNA: TGCGCCAGCAGCACCGGGGTGGGATGGGATGAGCAGTTCTTC
clone size: few
J gene: TRBJ2-1
D gene: .
V gene: TRBV4-1

CDR3 protein: CASSLDDQPQHF
CDR3 DNA: TGTGCCAGCAGCTTAGACGACCAGCCCCAGCATTTT
clone size: .
J gene: TRBJ1-5
D gene: .
V gene: TRBV7-9

CDR3 protein: CASSEDNSGYNEQFF
CDR3 DNA: TGTGCCAGCAGCGAGGATAATAGCGGGTACAATGAGCAGTTCTTC
clone size: .
J gene: TRBJ2-1
D gene: TRBD2
V gene: TRBV9

CDR3 protein: CASSLERTSRGNEQFF
CDR3 DNA: TGTGCCAGCAGCTTAGAAAGGACGAGCCGGGGCAATGAGCAGTTCTTC
clone size: .
J gene: TRBJ2-1
D gene: .
V gene: TRBV7-8

CDR3 protein: CASSLVRPPATEAFF
CDR3 DNA: TGTGCCAGCAGTTTGGTTCGACCCCCGGCCACTGAAGCTTTCTTT
clone size: .
J gene: TRBJ1-1
D gene: .
V gene: TRBV12-3/TRBV12-4

CDR3 protein: CASSFSGRASEQFF
CDR3 DNA: TGTGCCAGCAGTTTTAGCGGGAGGGCCAGTGAGCAGTTCTTC
clone size: few
J gene: TRBJ2-1
D gene: TRBD2
V gene: TRBV27

CDR3 protein: CASSATGTVTEAFF
CDR3 DNA: TGTGCCAGCAGTGCGACCGGGACCGTTACTGAAGCTTTCTTT
clone size: .
J gene: TRBJ1-1
D gene: .
V gene: TRBV6-6

CDR3 protein: CASSPYSPGPSYEQYF
CDR3 DNA: TGTGCCAGCAGCCCTTACTCCCCGGGACCGAGCTACGAGCAGTACTTC
clone size: many
J gene: TRBJ2-7
D gene: .
V gene: TRBV4-2

CDR3 protein: CASSLTNEQFF
CDR3 DNA: TGTGCCAGCAGTTTGACAAATGAGCAGTTCTTC
clone size: few
J gene: TRBJ2-1
D gene: .
V gene: TRBV12-3/TRBV12-4

CDR3 protein: CASSLGAGGDTGELFF
CDR3 DNA: TGCGCCAGCAGCTTGGGAGCAGGGGGGGACACCGGGGAGCTGTTTTTT
clone size: few
J gene: TRBJ2-2
D gene: .
V gene: TRBV5-1

CDR3 protein: CASSSRGAGTTQNEQFF
CDR3 DNA: TGTGCCAGCAGCAGCAGAGGAGCCGGCACAACGCAAAATGAGCAGTTCTTC
clone size: .
J gene: TRBJ2-1
D gene: .
V gene: TRBV7-9

CDR3 protein: CASSSRLAANTGELFF
CDR3 DNA: TGTGCCAGCAGCTCACGACTAGCGGCAAACACCGGGGAGCTGTTTTTT
clone size: .
J gene: TRBJ2-2
D gene: TRBD2
V gene: TRBV7-9

CDR3 protein: CATTRGWGYEQYF
CDR3 DNA: TGTGCCACCACGCGGGGTTGGGGTTACGAGCAGTACTTC
clone size: .
J gene: TRBJ2-7
D gene: .
V gene: TRBV6-6

CDR3 protein: CASSLGWEAFF
CDR3 DNA: TGTGCCAGCAGCTTGGGCTGGGAAGCTTTCTTT
clone size: .
J gene: TRBJ1-1
D gene: .
V gene: TRBV5-4

CDR3 protein: CASSLGLGVFF
CDR3 DNA: TGTGCCAGCAGCCTTGGACTGGGCGTTTTTTTC
clone size: medium-sized
J gene: TRBJ2-1
D gene: .
V gene: TRBV7-8

CDR3 protein: CASSVASGANVLTF
CDR3 DNA: TGTGCCAGCAGCGTAGCGTCTGGGGCCAACGTCCTGACTTTC
clone size: .
J gene: TRBJ2-6
D gene: .
V gene: TRBV9